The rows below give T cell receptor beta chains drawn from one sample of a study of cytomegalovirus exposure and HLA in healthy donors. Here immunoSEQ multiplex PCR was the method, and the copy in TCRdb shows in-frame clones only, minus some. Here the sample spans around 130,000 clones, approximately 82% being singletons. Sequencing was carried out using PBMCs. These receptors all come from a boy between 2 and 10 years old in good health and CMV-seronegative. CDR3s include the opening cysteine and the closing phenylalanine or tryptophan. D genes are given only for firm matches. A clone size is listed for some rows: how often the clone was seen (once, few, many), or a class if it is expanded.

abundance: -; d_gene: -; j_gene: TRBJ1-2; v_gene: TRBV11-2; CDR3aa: CASSSLIGSRQSNYGYTF; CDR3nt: TGTGCCAGCAGCTCGCTAATTGGCAGCAGGCAATCTAACTATGGCTACACCTTC
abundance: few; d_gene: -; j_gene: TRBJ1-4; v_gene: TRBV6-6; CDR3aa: CASSYSSWGVGEKLFF; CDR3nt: TGTGCCAGCAGTTACTCGAGCTGGGGGGTGGGGGAAAAACTGTTTTTT
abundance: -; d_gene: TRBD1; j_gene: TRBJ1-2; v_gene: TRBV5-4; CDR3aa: CASSPLEAGGNYGYTF; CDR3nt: TGTGCCAGCAGCCCCCTCGAGGCAGGGGGGAACTATGGCTACACCTTC
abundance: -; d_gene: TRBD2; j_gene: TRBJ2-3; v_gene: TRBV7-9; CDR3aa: CASSLGTSGGVTDTQYF; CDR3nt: TGTGCCAGCAGCCTCGGGACTAGCGGGGGGGTCACAGATACGCAGTATTTT
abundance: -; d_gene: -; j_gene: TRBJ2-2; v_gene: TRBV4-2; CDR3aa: CASSQAGGHTGELFF; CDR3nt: TGTGCCAGCAGCCAAGCGGGGGGCCACACCGGGGAGCTGTTTTTT
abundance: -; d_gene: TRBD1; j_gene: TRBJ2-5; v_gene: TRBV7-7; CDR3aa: CASSPVQGMRGQETQYF; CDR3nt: TGTGCTAGCAGCCCCGTACAGGGGATGAGGGGCCAAGAGACCCAGTACTTC
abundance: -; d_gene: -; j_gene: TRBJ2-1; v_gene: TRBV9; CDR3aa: CASSVDAGGKSYNEQFF; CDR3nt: TGTGCCAGCAGCGTAGACGCAGGGGGGAAGAGCTACAATGAGCAGTTCTTC
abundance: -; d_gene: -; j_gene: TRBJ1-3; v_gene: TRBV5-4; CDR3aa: CASSHHGEGRYTIYF; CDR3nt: TGTGCCAGCAGCCATCATGGGGAGGGACGGTACACCATATATTTT
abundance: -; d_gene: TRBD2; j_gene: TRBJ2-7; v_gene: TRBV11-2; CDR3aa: CASSLGGGSYEQYF; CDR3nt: TGTGCCAGCAGCTTAGGGGGGGGCTCCTACGAGCAGTACTTC
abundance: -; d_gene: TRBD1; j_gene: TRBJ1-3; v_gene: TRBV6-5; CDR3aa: CASSPDRGPGNTIYF; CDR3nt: TGTGCCAGCAGCCCAGACAGGGGGCCTGGAAACACCATATATTTT
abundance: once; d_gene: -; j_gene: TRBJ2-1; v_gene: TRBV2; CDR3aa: CASIGGVDYNEQFF; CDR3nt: TGTGCCAGCATAGGAGGGGTAGACTACAATGAGCAGTTCTTC
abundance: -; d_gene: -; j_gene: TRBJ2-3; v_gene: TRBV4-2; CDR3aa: CASSPDTPGILSTDTQYF; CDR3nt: TGTGCCAGCAGCCCCGACACTCCAGGGATCCTTAGCACAGATACGCAGTATTTT
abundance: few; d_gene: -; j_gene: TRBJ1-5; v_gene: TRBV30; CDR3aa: CAWSGGLVSNQPQHF; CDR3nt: TGTGCCTGGAGTGGCGGGCTAGTTAGCAATCAGCCCCAGCATTTT
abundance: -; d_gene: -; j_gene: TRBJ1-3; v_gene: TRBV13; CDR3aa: CASTEGGLGSGNTIYF; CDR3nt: TGTGCCAGCACCGAGGGGGGGCTCGGCTCTGGAAACACCATATATTTT
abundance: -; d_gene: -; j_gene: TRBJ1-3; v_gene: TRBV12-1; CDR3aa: CVSSWGQGKWGNTIYF; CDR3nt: TGTGTCAGCAGCTGGGGACAGGGTAAATGGGGAAACACCATATATTTT
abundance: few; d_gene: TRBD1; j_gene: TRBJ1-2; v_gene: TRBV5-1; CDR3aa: CASSLIGDSDYGYTF; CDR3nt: TGCGCCAGCAGCTTGATTGGGGACAGCGACTATGGCTACACCTTC
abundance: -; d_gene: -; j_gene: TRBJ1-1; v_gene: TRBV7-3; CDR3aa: CASRLGGEDTEAFF; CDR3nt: TGTGCCAGCAGGCTGGGGGGAGAGGACACTGAAGCTTTCTTT
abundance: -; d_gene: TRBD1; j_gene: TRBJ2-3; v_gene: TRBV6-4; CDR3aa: CASSHTPGQPSDTQYF; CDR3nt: TGTGCCAGCAGTCACACGCCGGGACAGCCTTCCGATACGCAGTATTTT
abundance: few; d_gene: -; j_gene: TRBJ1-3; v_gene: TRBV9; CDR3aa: CASSVGQNSGNTIYF; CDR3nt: TGTGCCAGCAGCGTAGGGCAGAACTCTGGAAACACCATATATTTT
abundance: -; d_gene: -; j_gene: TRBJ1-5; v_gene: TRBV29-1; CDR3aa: CSATRSGNHSNQPQHF; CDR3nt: TGCAGCGCCACCAGATCAGGTAATCATAGCAATCAGCCCCAGCATTTT
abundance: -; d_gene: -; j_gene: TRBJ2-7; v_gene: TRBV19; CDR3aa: CASTSTESYEQYF; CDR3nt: TGTGCCAGTACGAGCACAGAAAGCTACGAGCAGTACTTC
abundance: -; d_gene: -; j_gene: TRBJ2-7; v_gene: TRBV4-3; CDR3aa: CASSQDKGVYEQYF; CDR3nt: TGCGCCAGCAGCCAAGATAAGGGAGTCTACGAGCAGTACTTC
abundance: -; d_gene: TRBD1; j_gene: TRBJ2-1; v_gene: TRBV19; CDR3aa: CASRENRDREIEQFF; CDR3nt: TGTGCCAGTAGAGAAAACCGGGACAGGGAGATTGAGCAGTTCTTC
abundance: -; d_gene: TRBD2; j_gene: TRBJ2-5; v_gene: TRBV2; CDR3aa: CASIAGAGGQTQYF; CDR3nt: TGTGCCAGCATAGCTGGAGCGGGGGGGCAGACCCAGTACTTC
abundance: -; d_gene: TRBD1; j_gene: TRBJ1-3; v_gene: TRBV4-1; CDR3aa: CASSRRLDRGNTIYF; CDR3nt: TGCGCCAGCAGCCGCCGCCTAGACAGGGGGAACACCATATATTTT
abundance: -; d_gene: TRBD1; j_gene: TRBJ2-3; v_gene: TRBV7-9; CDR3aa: CSSSLLGQVADTQYF; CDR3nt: TGTTCCAGCAGCTTACTAGGACAGGTCGCCGATACGCAGTATTTT
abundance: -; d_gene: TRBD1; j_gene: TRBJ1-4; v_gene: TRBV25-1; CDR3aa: CASSARDRGRTNEKLFF; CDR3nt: TGTGCCAGCAGTGCTAGGGACAGGGGGCGGACTAATGAAAAACTGTTTTTT
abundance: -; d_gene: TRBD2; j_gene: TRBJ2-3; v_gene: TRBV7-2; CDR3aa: CASSSQHPAGGTDTQYF; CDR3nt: TGTGCCAGCAGCTCCCAACACCCAGCGGGGGGCACAGATACGCAGTATTTT
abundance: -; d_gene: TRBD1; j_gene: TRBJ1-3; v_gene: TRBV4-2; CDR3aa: CASSGRQGLSGNTIYF; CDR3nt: TGTGCCAGCAGCGGCCGACAGGGTCTCTCTGGAAACACCATATATTTT
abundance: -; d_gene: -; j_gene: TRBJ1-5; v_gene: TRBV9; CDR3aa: CASSPEGTRGQPQHF; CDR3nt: TGTGCCAGCAGCCCCGAGGGGACTAGGGGTCAGCCCCAGCATTTT
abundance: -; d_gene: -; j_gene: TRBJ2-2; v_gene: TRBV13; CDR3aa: CASSSDSPNTGELFF; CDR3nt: TGTGCCAGCAGCTCGGACAGCCCGAACACCGGGGAGCTGTTTTTT
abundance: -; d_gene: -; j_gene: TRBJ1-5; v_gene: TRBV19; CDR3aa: CASSIVVAGPRGNSNQPQHF; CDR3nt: TGTGCCAGTAGTATAGTCGTCGCCGGCCCGCGGGGGAATAGCAATCAGCCCCAGCATTTT
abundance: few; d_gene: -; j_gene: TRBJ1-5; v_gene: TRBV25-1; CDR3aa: CASTPCRQVIYSNQPQHF; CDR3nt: TGTGCCAGCACCCCCTGTCGTCAGGTGATCTATAGCAATCAGCCCCAGCATTTT
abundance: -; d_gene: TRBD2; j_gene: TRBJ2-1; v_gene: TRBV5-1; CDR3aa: CASSLGSRGRNEQFF; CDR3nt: TGCGCCAGCAGCTTGGGGTCGCGCGGGAGAAATGAGCAGTTCTTC
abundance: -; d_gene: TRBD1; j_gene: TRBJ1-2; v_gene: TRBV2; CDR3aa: CASIEVPGQETFYGYTF; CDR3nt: TGTGCCAGCATTGAAGTGCCGGGACAGGAAACGTTCTATGGCTACACCTTC
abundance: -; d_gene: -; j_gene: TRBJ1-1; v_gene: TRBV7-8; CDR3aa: CASSPGRVVDTEAFF; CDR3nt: TGTGCCAGCAGCCCTGGGCGGGTCGTGGACACTGAAGCTTTCTTT
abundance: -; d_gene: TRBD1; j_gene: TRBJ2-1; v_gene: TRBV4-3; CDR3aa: CASSLTGGSYNEQFF; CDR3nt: TGCGCCAGCAGCCTCACAGGGGGCTCCTACAATGAGCAGTTCTTC
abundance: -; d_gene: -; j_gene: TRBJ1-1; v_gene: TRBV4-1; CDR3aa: CASSQEGSNTEAFF; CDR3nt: TGCGCCAGCAGCCAAGAGGGCAGTAACACTGAAGCTTTCTTT
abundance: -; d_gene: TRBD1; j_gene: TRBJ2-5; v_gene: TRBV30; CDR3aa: CAGTGVEETQYF; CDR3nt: TGTGCCGGGACAGGGGTAGAGGAGACCCAGTACTTC
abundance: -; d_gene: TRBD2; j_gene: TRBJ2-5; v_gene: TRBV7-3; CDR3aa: CASSYGLAGQYQETQYF; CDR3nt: TGTGCCAGCAGCTACGGACTAGCGGGGCAGTACCAAGAGACCCAGTACTTC
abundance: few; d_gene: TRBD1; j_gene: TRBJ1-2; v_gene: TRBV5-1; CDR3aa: CASSTGTAIYGYTF; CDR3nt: TGTGCCAGCAGCACGGGGACAGCGATCTATGGCTACACCTTC
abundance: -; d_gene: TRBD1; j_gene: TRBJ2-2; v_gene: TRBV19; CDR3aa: CASSKNRGHSGELFF; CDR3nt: TGTGCCAGTAGTAAAAACAGGGGGCATAGCGGGGAGCTGTTTTTT
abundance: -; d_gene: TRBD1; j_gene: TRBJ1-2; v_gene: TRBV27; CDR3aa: CASSLKDRGSYGYTF; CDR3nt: TGTGCCAGCAGTTTAAAGGACAGGGGGTCCTATGGCTACACCTTC
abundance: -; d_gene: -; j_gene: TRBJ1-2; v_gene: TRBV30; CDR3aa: CAWTHGRGLDYGYTF; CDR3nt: TGTGCCTGGACACACGGAAGGGGCTTAGACTATGGCTACACCTTC
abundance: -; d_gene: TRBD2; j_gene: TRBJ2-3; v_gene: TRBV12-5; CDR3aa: CASGSGLAGTTQYF; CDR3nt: TGTGCTAGTGGTTCGGGACTAGCGGGAACTACGCAGTATTTT
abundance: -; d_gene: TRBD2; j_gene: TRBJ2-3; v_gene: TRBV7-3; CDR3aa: CASSSSLAGGTDTQYF; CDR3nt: TGTGCCAGCAGCTCCTCCCTAGCGGGGGGTACAGATACGCAGTATTTT
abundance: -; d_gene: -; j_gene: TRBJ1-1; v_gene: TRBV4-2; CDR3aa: CASSQRDLNTEAFF; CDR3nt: TGTGCCAGCAGCCAACGGGATTTAAACACTGAAGCTTTCTTT
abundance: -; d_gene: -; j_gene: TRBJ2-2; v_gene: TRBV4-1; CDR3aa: CASSPLGPTNTGELFF; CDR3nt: TGCGCCAGCAGCCCCCTGGGGCCTACGAACACCGGGGAGCTGTTTTTT
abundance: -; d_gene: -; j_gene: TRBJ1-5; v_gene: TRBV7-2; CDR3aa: CASSLDGGGRNQPQHF; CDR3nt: TGTGCCAGCAGCTTAGATGGGGGCGGAAGGAATCAGCCCCAGCATTTT